The clone carrying this TCR beta chain came up a few times. The antigen remains undetermined. Regarding time point: pre-sensitization, week 0. Treatment noted: therapeutic diphenylcyclopropenone sensitization with weekly scalp DPC. The data were obtained in a study of human T cells and chemical hapten exposure. Study-level findings and limits: Those TCRs sitting above 1 in 1000 frequency stayed the same with DPC sensitization.

Germline CDR1 SGHVS, CDR2 FQNEAQ. This CDR3 is 15 amino acids long. Trimming cost V 1 base and J 3 bases; bases outside gene matches: 5. Study processing details: Individual samples carried between roughly 23,224 and 690,600 TCRs, with around 96,000 as the median. TCRdb analysed the RACE reads with MiXCR anew, one entry per CDR3 protein. In this record, the V and J calls reflect TCRdb's handling and not the investigators' own analysis. The profile shows 380,000 or so distinct CDR3 sequences, about 5.4% of them singletons. This clonotype was sampled from a woman between 18 and 29 years old with alopecia areata. Some clones in this sample may be carry-over from other donors' samples. This chain connects TRBV7-8 to TRBJ1-1, with 7 positions matching TRBD1. The sample in question was whole blood, obtained in connection with sensitization to the hapten diphenylcyclopropenone (DPC). CDR3 residues: CASSLDRGGYTEAFF. The CDR3 DNA sequence: TGTGCCAGCAGCTTAGACAGGGGAGGTTACACTGAAGCTTTCTTT.